This TCR beta chain originates from a study of OX40 agonist ivuxolimab in advanced cancers. Study in general: Those treated in dose escalation had hepatocellular carcinoma, melanoma, renal cell cancer or head and neck cancer.

The CDR3 spans 15 residues. CDR1 and CDR2 from the germline V gene are SGHNT and YYREEE (reference sequence). Trimming took 5 bases from V and 8 from J; bases not matched to a gene: 8. Assay: immunoSEQ multiplex PCR; the TCRdb copy retains only in-frame clones and omits some. Of roughly 74,000 clones in the sample, 94% were seen once. Specimen: CD4+ or CD8+ T cells sorted from blood, collected in a trial of the OX40 agonist ivuxolimab. The sequence was obtained from an adult with an advanced solid tumor such as melanoma, head and neck, liver or kidney cancer. The rearrangement links TRBV5-4 to TRBJ2-3; the match to TRBD2 covers 13 bases. The CDR3 DNA reads as TGTGCCAGCAGTCTACTAGCGGGGGGGCCTGGTACGCAGTATTTT. Its protein is CASSLLAGGPGTQYF.